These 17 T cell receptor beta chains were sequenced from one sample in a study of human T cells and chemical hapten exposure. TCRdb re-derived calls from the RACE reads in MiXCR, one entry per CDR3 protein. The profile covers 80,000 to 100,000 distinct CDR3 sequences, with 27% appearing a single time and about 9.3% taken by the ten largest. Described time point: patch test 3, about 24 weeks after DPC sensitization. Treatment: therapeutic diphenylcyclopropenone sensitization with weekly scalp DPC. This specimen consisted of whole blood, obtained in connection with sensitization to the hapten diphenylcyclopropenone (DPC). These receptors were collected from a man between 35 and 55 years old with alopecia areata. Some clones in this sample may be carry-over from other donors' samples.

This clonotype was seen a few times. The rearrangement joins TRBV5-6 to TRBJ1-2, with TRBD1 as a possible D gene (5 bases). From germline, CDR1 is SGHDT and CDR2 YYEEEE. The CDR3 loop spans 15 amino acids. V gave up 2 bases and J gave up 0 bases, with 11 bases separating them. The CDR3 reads CASSFNRRSNYGYTF. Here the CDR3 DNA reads TGTGCCAGCAGCTTCAACAGGCGTTCTAACTATGGCTACACCTTC.

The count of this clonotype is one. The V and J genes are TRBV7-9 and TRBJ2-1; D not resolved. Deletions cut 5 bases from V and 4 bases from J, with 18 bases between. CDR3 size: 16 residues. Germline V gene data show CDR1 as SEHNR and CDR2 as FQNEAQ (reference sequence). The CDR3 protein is CASSPLERVEYNEQFF. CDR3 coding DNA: TGTGCCAGCAGCCCTCTTGAAAGGGTTGAGTACAATGAGCAGTTCTTC.

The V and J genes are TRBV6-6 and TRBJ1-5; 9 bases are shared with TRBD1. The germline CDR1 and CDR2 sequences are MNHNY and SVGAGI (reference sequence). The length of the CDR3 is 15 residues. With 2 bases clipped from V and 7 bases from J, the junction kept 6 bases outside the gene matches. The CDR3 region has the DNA TGTGCCAGCAGTTACCCGGGACAGGGCTACCAGCCCCAGCATTTT. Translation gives CASSYPGQGYQPQHF.

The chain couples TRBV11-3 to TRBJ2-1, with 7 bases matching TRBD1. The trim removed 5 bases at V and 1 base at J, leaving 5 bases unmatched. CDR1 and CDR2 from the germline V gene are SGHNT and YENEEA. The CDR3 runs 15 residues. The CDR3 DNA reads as TGTGCCAGCAGCCTGGGGGACAGATCCTACAATGAGCAGTTCTTC. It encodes CASSLGDRSYNEQFF.

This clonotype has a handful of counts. CDR3 in DNA: TGTGCCAGCAGTTACATACAGCGGGAGGGCCAAAATGAGCAGTTCTTC. Protein product: CASSYIQREGQNEQFF. The V call is TRBV6-6, the J call TRBJ2-1, with 10 bases identical to TRBD2. Germline V lookup: CDR1 MNHNY, CDR2 SVGAGI (reference sequence). J lost 7 bases, V lost 2 bases, and 8 bases had no gene match. This CDR3 region has 16 residues.

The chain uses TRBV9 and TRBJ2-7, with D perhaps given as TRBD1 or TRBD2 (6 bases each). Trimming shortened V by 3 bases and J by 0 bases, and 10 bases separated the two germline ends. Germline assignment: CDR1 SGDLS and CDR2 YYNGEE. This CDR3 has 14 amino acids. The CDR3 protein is CASSAGGNSYEQYF. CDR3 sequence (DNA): TGTGCCAGCAGCGCCGGGGGCAACTCCTACGAGCAGTACTTC.

CDR3 DNA: TGTGCCAGCAGTCCTTACGCGGGGTCTCCCACAGATACGCAGTATTTT. This sequence encodes CASSPYAGSPTDTQYF. This chain uses TRBV2 with TRBJ2-3; maybe TRBD2 (6 bases). V was clipped by 5 bases and J by 2 bases, with 17 bases between them. Germline CDR1 and CDR2: SNHLY and FYNNEI. This CDR3 is 16 amino acids long.

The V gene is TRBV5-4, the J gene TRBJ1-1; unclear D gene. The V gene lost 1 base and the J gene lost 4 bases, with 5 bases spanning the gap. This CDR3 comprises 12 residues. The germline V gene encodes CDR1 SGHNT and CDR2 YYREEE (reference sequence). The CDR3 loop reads CASSLTGTEAFF. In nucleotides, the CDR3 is TGTGCCAGCAGCTTGACGGGCACTGAAGCTTTCTTT.

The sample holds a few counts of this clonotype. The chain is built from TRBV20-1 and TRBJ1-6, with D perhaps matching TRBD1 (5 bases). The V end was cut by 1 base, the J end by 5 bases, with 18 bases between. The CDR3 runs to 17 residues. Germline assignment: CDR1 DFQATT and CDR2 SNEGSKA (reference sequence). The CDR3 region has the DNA TGCAGTGCTAGAGTCCACCCTAATCAGGGCAATAATTCACCCCTCCACTTT. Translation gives CSARVHPNQGNNSPLHF.

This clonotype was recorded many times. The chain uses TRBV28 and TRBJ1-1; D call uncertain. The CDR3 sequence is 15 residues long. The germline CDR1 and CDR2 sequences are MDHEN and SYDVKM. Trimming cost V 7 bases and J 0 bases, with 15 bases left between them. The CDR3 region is CASTKSTVMNTEAFF. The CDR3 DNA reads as TGTGCCAGCACCAAATCGACGGTCATGAACACTGAAGCTTTCTTT.

In nucleotides, the CDR3 is TGTGCCAGCAGTTTATTCTCCTCACTAGCGGGAGATACCAATACGCAGTATTTT. Protein: CASSLFSSLAGDTNTQYF. This sequence joins TRBV12-3 or TRBV12-4 and TRBJ2-3; 11 bases line up with TRBD2. The V segment lost 2 bases and the J segment 7 bases; nucleotides outside the gene matches: 14. CDR3 length: 18 amino acids.

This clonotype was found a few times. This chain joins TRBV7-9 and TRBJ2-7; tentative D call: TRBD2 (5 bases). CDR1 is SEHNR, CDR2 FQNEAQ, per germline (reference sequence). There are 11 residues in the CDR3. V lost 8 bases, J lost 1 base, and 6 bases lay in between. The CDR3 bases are TGTGCCAGCGAGGGTTCCTACGAGCAGTACTTC. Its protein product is CASEGSYEQYF. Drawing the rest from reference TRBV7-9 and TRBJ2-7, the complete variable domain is DTGVSQNPRHKITKRGQNVTFRCDPISEHNRLYWYRQTLGQGPEFLTYFQNEAQLEKSRLLSDRFSAERPKGSFSTLEIQRTEQGDSAMYLCASEGSYEQYFGPGTRLTVT.

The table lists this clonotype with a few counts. The CDR3 nucleotides read TGCAGTGCTAGGCGAGCAGATACGCAGTATTTT. Its translation: CSARRADTQYF. V and J are TRBV20-1 and TRBJ2-3, with D unclear. Germline V gene lookup returns CDR1 DFQATT and CDR2 SNEGSKA (reference sequence). This CDR3 is built from 11 residues. V lost 3 bases, J lost 4 bases, and 5 bases lay in between.

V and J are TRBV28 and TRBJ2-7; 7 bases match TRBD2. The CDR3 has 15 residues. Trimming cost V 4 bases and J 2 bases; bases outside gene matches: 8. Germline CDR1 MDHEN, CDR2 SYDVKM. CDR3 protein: CASSSGLVGTYEQYF. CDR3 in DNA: TGTGCCAGCAGTTCCGGACTAGTCGGAACCTACGAGCAGTACTTC.

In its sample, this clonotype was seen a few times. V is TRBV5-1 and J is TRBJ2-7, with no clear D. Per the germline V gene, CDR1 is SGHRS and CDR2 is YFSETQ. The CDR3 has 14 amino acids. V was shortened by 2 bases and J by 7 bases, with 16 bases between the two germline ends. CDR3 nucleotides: TGCGCCAGCAGCTTTGACCGGGTCGGCCTGGAGCAGTACTTC. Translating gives CASSFDRVGLEQYF.

This chain's CDR3 is CSARIQVSYNSPLHF. The CDR3 DNA sequence: TGCAGTGCCAGAATACAGGTCTCCTATAATTCACCCCTCCACTTT. The chain uses TRBV20-1 and TRBJ1-6; possibly TRBD1 for D (5 bases). Germline V gives CDR1 DFQATT, CDR2 SNEGSKA (reference sequence). The CDR3 loop spans 15 amino acids. V lost 6 bases and J lost 0, with 12 bases in between.

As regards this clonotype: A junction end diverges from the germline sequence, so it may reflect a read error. CDR3 coding DNA: TGTGCTACCAGCAGACGATCGGGGTGGTACGAGCAGTACTTC. The encoded protein is CATSRRSGWYEQYF. This chain joins TRBV15 and TRBJ2-7; D possibly corresponds to TRBD2 (5 bases). Germline lookup yields CDR1 LNHNV and CDR2 YYDKDF (reference sequence). The CDR3 loop spans 14 amino acids.